The sequence of this T cell receptor (beta chain) was determined in a study of cytomegalovirus exposure and HLA in healthy donors. The study's findings and limits: HLA restriction was apparent for most CMV-associated TCR beta chains in a later analysis. About 150 TCR beta chains were listed as cytomegalovirus-associated. A link between a missense DCLRE1C variant and TCR beta V- and J-gene trimming emerged from a later analysis. The authors later found TCR association rates varying by HLA locus, with DRB1 most and HLA-C fewest.

PCR involved 60 Vbeta and 13 Jbeta primers. This table comes from immunoSEQ multiplex PCR, and its TCRdb copy is limited to in-frame clones, with some not included. The sample has approximately 110,000 clones, about 68% seen once; the top ten hold around 4.2%. Notes on this clone: The antigen remains unidentified.

Sequencing was performed on PBMCs. The receptor was derived from a woman in her thirties or forties in good health and CMV-seropositive.

The chain's CDR3 is CASSQDFPQGREAFF. The CDR3 nucleotides read TGCGCCAGCAGCCAAGATTTCCCCCAGGGGCGTGAAGCTTTCTTT. This chain links TRBV4-3 with TRBJ1-1, with D tentatively TRBD1 (6 bases). Trimming pared 0 bases from V and 7 bases from J, leaving 15 bases between. Per the germline V gene, CDR1 is LGHNA and CDR2 is YSLEER. The CDR3 contains 15 residues.